This T cell receptor (beta chain) emerged from a study of CD8 T cells in Susac syndrome. Random hexamers were used to reverse transcribe an amount of roughly 0.5 to 1 ug RNA. TCRdb used MiXCR to reprocess the immunoSEQ multiplex PCR reads, holding one entry per CDR3 protein. This sample has 150,000 to 200,000 distinct CDR3 sequences; 95% occur once, and the top ten carry around 0.16%. Germline assignment: CDR1 SQVTM and CDR2 ANQGSEA. Trimming at V came to 6 bases and at J to 5 bases, leaving 6 bases not matched to a gene. This CDR3 comprises 13 residues. The specimen sequenced was CD8+ T cells from PBMCs. The source is a human donor with Susac syndrome. The chain employs TRBV29-1 and TRBJ2-2; 7 nucleotides match TRBD1. CDR3: CSVKGAATGELFF. CDR3 nucleotides: TGCAGCGTCAAGGGGGCTGCGACCGGGGAGCTGTTTTTT.